This T cell receptor (beta chain) was sequenced for a study of radiation and T cells in renal cell carcinoma (dated by TCRdb to between 2020 and 2021). Context from the whole study: The samples were drawn from a clinical trial, where primary renal cell carcinomas were treated with 15 Gy of stereotactic body radiation therapy and then removed by nephrectomy 4 weeks afterward. TCR beta sequencing covered 55 or so samples in total, comprising approximately 26 tumors and roughly 27 peripheral blood samples. Across all 50 or so samples, 4,016,671 unique CDR3 nucleotide sequences, encoding about 3,000,000 unique CDR3 amino acid sequences, were identified. Here is what the overall study found, with its caveats: Because the trial had a single-armed design, the trial could not examine how radiation dose or scheduling affected the TCR repertoire. Tracking of blood repertoire dynamics stopped at roughly four weeks after treatment, with no follow-up past that point. Top tumor clonotypes rose in blood from baseline to 2 weeks post-radiation, then contracted by 4 weeks, suggesting transient expansion of tumor-resident clones. Because pretreatment tumor biopsies were not available, the baseline intratumoral presence of clonotypes could not be determined.

According to the germline V gene, CDR1 reads SGDLS and CDR2 reads YYNGEE. Reading from cysteine to phenylalanine, the CDR3 counts 15 amino acids. Solely the CDR3 DNA is kept, with 45 bases framed from the first base. Trimmed from V: 1 base; trimmed from J: 1 base; junction bases lacking a gene match: 5. The time point label on this specimen signifies: baseline pretreatment blood. This specimen's treatment or condition label, interpreted: 15 Gy SBRT to primary tumor, nephrectomy 4 weeks later. To track tumor-enriched clonotypes, serial peripheral blood was sampled from radiation-treated patients at baseline and at 2 weeks and 4 weeks after SBRT. Every patient's renal cell carcinoma showed clear cell pathology. The QIAamp DNA Blood Mini Kit (Qiagen) was used to prepare genomic DNA for TCR sequencing. The analyses included just those samples that passed every quality control check. As for this clone: Its binding antigen is unknown. Base qualities were left out, and no much larger clone turns up one base away. This same CDR3 is encoded by further DNA sequences in the sample.

The immunoSEQ kit was used, according to the manufacturer's recommendations, to generate TCR beta libraries from genomic DNA. Library preparation used a first multiplex PCR with proprietary primers, then a second PCR adding unique barcodes, with bead cleanups after each round. A kit-provided positive control reaction and a negative control reaction were included in every sample batch. The final libraries were assessed on an Agilent 4200 TapeStation D1000 ScreenTape, pooled by volume, and quantified by qPCR. Sequencing was performed on an Illumina NextSeq500 using a MidOutput 150-cycle cartridge, with 156 Read1 cycles, 15 Index1 cycles, and the kit custom primers. The pooled library was loaded at around 0.98 pM, with an approximately 20% PhiX control spiked in. As for the original processing: Vendor-processed data were analyzed in R, with a clonotype defined as all T cells sharing the same CDR3 nucleotide sequence. For clone abundance analyses, frequencies were normalized to the 10,000 most abundant clones per sample. Before analysis, public T cell clones were removed, and these numbered fewer than five per sample on average. Tumor-enriched clonotypes and baseline blood-enriched clonotypes were defined as those with an abundance difference of at least 32-fold between compartments. Clonotypes expanded or contracted between blood time points were identified with a beta-binomial differential abundance model. Similarity between tumor and blood repertoires was quantified using the Baroni-Urbani and Buser coefficient, and groups were compared with two-tailed Wilcoxon tests in R. TCRdb obtained this table from immuneACCESS and retained in-frame rearrangements with V and J assigned. These tables miss some clones; where compared with another copy, unresolved V genes account for less than half of the shortfall, and the remainder is unexplained. The V and J calls and clone size were taken over from that table, and D and trimming were inferred from the DNA. The sample records 110,000 to 150,000 clones, less than 90% of which are singletons. 20% to 25% of the sample is taken by the ten largest.

The TCR sequence derives from a woman in her fifties or sixties with renal cell carcinoma. The chain joins TRBV9 to TRBJ2-7, and 7 junction bases match TRBD1. The sequences come from blood, collected from a patient whose treatment included radiotherapy and nephrectomy. The sequenced DNA: TGTGCCAGCAGCGTAAGGCAGGGGGATTCCTACGAGCAGTACTTC. Its translation is CASSVRQGDSYEQYF.